The 2 T cell receptor beta chains presented below share a single source sample, sequenced in a study of blood T cells in healthy people across ages. Using a J-beta primer mix together with a sample-barcoded 5' primer, a second PCR was run for roughly 6 to 12 cycles. TCRdb ran MiXCR on the 5' RACE reads and lists one entry per CDR3 protein. The sample lists more than 1,000,000 distinct CDR3 sequences; about 25% were seen once. These data are also associated with another study on T cells of mothers and their children.

Source material: blood. These receptors came from a girl aged 2-15 years in good health.

CDR3 loop: CASSLEVAETQYF. The CDR3, as DNA: TGTGCCAGCAGCTTAGAGGTGGCTGAGACCCAGTACTTC. This rearrangement joins TRBV7-6 to TRBJ2-5; D call uncertain. The CDR3 loop spans 13 amino acids. Germline V gene sequence: CDR1 SGHVS, CDR2 FNYEAQ. V lost 1 base to trimming and J lost 5 bases, with 8 bases between them. Full variable domain (rest looked up from reference TRBV7-6 and TRBJ2-5): GAGVSQSPRYKVTKRGQDVALRCDPISGHVSLYWYRQALGQGPEFLTYFNYEAQQDKSGLPNDRFSAERPEGSISTLTIQRTEQRDSAMYRCASSLEVAETQYFGPGTRLLVL.

This clonotype occurred many times. The CDR3 spells CASSSAGVETQYF. The CDR3 DNA reads as TGTGCCAGCAGTTCTGCGGGAGTAGAGACCCAGTACTTC. The genes are TRBV9 and TRBJ2-5; 7 bases are shared with TRBD2. The V and J ends lost 5 bases and 4 bases, in that order; junction bases with no gene match: 5. CDR1 and CDR2 (germline): SGDLS, YYNGEE. The CDR3 totals 13 residues.